The clone carrying this T cell receptor (beta chain) was picked up one time. Its cognate antigen is unknown. PCR used 60 Vbeta primers and 13 Jbeta primers. The protocol was immunoSEQ multiplex PCR, while the TCRdb copy is restricted to in-frame clones and leaves out a portion. Found here are roughly 80,000 clones, over 70% of them singletons; the top ten hold approximately 7.2%. The sample belongs to a study of cytomegalovirus exposure and HLA in healthy donors. Findings and limits, study-wide: Later analysis identified several of the most significant clusters that appeared linked to common viral pathogens.

CDR1 SGHDT and CDR2 YYEEEE come from the germline V gene. V lost 2 bases and J lost 10, with 19 bases in between. The CDR3 contains 15 residues. The sample comprised PBMCs. The rearrangement uses TRBV5-6 and TRBJ2-1, with D possibly TRBD2 on 6 matching bases. This sequence was found in a woman between 40 and 55 years old in good health and CMV-seronegative. Written as DNA, the CDR3 is TGTGCCAGCAGCTTTTGGAGGGTGTCGATTGGGGAGCAGTTCTTC. This codes for CASSFWRVSIGEQFF.